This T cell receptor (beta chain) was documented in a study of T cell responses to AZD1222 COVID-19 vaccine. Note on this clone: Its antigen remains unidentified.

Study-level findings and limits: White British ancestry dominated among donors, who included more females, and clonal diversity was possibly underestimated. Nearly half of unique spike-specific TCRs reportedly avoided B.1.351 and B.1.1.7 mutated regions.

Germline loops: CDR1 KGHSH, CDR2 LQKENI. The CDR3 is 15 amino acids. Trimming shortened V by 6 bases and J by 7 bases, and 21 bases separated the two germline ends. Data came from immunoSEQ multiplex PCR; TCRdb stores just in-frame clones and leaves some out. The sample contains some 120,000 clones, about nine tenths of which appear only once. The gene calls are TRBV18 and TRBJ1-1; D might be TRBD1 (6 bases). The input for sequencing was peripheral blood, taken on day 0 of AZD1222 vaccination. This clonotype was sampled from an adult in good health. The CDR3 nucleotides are TGTGCCAGCTCCCCGTATAGCGGGGGGCTACATGAAGCTTTCTTT. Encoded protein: CASSPYSGGLHEAFF.